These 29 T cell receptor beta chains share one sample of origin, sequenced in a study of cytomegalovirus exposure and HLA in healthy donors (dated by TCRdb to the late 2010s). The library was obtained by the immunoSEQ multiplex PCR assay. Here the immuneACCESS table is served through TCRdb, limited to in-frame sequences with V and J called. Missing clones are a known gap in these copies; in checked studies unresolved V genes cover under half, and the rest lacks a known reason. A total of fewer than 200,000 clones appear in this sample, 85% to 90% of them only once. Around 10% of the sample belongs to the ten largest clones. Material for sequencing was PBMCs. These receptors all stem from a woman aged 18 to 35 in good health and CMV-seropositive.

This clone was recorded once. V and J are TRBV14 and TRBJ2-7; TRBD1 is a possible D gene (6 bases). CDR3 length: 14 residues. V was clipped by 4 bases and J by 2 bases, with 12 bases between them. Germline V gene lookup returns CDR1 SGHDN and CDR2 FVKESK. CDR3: CASSPTGQTYEQYF. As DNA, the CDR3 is TGTGCCAGCAGCCCAACAGGACAGACCTACGAGCAGTACTTC.

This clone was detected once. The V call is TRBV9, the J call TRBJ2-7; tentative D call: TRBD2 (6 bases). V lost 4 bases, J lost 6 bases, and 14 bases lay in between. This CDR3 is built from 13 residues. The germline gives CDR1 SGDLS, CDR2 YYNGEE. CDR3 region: CASSPGLFFEQYF. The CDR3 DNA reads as TGTGCCAGCAGCCCGGGACTGTTTTTCGAGCAGTACTTC.

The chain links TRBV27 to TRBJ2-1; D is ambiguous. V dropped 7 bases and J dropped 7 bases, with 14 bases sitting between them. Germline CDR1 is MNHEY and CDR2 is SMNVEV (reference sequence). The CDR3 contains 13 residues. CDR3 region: CASIRGVTNEQFF. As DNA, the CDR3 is TGTGCCAGCATCCGCGGAGTTACGAATGAGCAGTTCTTC.

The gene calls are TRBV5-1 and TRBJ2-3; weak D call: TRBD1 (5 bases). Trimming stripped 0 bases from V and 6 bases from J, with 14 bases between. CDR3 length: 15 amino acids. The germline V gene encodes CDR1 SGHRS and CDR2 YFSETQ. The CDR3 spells CASSLVVLPGDTQYF. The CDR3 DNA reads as TGCGCCAGCAGCTTGGTAGTCCTCCCAGGGGATACGCAGTATTTT.

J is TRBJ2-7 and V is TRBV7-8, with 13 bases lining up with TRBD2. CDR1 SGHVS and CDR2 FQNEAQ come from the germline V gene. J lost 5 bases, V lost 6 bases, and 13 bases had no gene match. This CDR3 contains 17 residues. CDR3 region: CASRALMRTSGSNEQYF. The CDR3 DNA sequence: TGTGCCAGCAGAGCCCTCATGAGGACTAGCGGGAGTAACGAGCAGTACTTC. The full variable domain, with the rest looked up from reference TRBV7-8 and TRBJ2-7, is GAGVSQSPRYKVAKRGQDVALRCDPISGHVSLFWYQQALGQGPEFLTYFQNEAQLDKSGLPSDRFFAERPEGSVSTLKIQRTQQEDSAVYLCASRALMRTSGSNEQYFGPGTRLTVT.

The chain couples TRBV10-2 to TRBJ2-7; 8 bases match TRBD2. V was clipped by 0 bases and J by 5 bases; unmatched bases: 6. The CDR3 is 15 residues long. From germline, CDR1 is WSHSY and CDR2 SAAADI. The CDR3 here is CASSESPSGSDEQYF. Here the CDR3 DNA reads TGCGCCAGCAGTGAGTCCCCTAGCGGGTCCGACGAGCAGTACTTC.

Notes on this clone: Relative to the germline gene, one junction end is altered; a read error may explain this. CDR3 sequence reads: CASSSVDSAF. CDR3 nucleotide sequence: TGTGCCAGCAGTTCCGTGGACAGTGCCTTC. The chain uses TRBV6-6 and TRBJ1-2; possibly TRBD1 for D (6 bases). Germline CDR1 and CDR2: MNHNY and SVGAGI (reference sequence). The CDR3 is 10 amino acids.

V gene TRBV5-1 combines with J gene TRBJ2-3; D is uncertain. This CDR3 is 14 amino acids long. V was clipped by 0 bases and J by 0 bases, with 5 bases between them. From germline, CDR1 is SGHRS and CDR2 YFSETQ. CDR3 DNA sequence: TGCGCCAGCAGCTTGGGGGCTAGCACAGATACGCAGTATTTT. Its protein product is CASSLGASTDTQYF.

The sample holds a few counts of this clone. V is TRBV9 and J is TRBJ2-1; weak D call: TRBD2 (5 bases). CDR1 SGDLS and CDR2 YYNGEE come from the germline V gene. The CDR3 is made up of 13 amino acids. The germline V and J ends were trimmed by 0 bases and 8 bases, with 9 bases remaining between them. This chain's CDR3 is CASSVALAHEQFF. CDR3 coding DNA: TGTGCCAGCAGCGTAGCTCTAGCTCATGAGCAGTTCTTC.

This CDR3 is CASSSIVGTPFVYEQYF. The CDR3 region has the DNA TGTGCCAGCTCATCCATAGTAGGGACACCCTTCGTCTACGAGCAGTACTTC. The chain links TRBV18 to TRBJ2-7; possibly TRBD1 for D (6 bases). The CDR3 has 17 amino acids. Between the trimmed V and J ends, which lost 5 bases and 3 bases, there was a span of 23 bases. Per the germline V gene, CDR1 is KGHSH and CDR2 is LQKENI.

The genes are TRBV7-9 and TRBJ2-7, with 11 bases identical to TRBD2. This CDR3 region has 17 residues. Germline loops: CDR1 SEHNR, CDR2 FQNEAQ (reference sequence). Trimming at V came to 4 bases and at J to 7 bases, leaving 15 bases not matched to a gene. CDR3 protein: CASSSTLGLAGGDEQYF. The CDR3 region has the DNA TGTGCCAGCAGCTCAACCCTCGGCCTAGCGGGAGGAGATGAGCAGTACTTC.

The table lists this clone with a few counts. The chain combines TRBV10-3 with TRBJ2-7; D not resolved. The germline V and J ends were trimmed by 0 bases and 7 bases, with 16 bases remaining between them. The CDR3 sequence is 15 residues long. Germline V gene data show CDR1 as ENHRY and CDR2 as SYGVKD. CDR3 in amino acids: CAISESSLASGEQYF. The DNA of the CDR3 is TGTGCCATCAGTGAGTCCTCCTTGGCCTCGGGTGAGCAGTACTTC.

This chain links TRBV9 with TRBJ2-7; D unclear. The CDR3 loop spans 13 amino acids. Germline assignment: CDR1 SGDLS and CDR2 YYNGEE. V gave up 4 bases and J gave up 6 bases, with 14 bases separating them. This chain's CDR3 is CASSPTPGAEQYF. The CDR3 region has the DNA TGTGCCAGCAGCCCGACCCCAGGTGCCGAGCAGTACTTC.

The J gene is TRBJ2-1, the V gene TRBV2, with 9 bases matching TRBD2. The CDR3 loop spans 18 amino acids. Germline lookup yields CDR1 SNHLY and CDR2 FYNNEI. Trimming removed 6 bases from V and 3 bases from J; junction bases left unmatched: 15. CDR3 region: CASSGPIQTSGYYNEQFF. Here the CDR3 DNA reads TGTGCCAGCAGCGGCCCCATCCAGACTAGCGGATACTACAATGAGCAGTTCTTC.

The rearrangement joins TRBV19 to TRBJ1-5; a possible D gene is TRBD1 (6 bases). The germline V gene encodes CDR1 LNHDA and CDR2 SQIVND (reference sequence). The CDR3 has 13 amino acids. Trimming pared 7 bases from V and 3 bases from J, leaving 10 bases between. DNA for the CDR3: TGTGCCAGTACCAGGACAGCCAATCAGCCCCAGCATTTT. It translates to CASTRTANQPQHF.

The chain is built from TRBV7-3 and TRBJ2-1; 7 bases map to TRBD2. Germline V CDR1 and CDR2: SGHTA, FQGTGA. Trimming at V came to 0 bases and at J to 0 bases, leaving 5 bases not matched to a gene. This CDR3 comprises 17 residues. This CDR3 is CASSLTERGLSYNEQFF. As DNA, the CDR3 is TGTGCCAGCAGCTTAACGGAGCGGGGCCTCTCCTACAATGAGCAGTTCTTC. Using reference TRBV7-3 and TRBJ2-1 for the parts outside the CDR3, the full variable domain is GAGVSQTPSNKVTEKGKYVELRCDPISGHTALYWYRQSLGQGPEFLIYFQGTGAADDSGLPNDRFFAVRPEGSVSTLKIQRTERGDSAVYLCASSLTERGLSYNEQFFGPGTRLTVL.

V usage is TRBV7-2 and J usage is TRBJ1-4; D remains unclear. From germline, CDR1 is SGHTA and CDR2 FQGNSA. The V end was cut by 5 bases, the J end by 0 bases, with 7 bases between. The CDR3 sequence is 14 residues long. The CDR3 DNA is TGTGCCAGCAGCCTAACTGCAACTAATGAAAAACTGTTTTTT. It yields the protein CASSLTATNEKLFF.

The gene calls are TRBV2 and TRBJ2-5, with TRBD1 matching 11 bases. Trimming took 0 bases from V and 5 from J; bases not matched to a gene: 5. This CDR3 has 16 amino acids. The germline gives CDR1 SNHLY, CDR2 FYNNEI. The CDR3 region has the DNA TGTGCCAGCAGTGAAGCGGGGACAGGGGGATGGGAGACCCAGTACTTC. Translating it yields CASSEAGTGGWETQYF.

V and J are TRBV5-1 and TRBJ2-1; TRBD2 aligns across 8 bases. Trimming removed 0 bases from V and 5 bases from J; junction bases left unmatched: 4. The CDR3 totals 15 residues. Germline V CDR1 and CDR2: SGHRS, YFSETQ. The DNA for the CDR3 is TGCGCCAGCAGCTTGGCGCTGCGGGAGGACAATGAGCAGTTCTTC. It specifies CASSLALREDNEQFF.

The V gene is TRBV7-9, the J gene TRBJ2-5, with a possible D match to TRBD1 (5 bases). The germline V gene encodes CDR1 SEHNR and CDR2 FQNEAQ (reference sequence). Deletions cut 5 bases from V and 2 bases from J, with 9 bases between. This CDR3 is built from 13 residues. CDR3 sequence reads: CASSVQEQETQYF. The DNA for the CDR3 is TGTGCCAGCAGCGTACAGGAGCAAGAGACCCAGTACTTC.

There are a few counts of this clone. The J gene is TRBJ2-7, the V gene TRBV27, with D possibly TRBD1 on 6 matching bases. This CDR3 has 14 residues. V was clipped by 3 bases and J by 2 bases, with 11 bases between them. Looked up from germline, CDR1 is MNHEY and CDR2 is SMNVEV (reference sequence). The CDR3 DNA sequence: TGTGCCAGCAGTTTGGAACAGGGTACCTACGAGCAGTACTTC. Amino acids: CASSLEQGTYEQYF.

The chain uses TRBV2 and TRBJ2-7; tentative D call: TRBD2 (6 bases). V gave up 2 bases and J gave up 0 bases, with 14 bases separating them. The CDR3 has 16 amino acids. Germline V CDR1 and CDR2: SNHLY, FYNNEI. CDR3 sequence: CASSESPAGSSYEQYF. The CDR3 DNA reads TGTGCCAGCAGTGAATCCCCAGCGGGCAGCTCCTACGAGCAGTACTTC.

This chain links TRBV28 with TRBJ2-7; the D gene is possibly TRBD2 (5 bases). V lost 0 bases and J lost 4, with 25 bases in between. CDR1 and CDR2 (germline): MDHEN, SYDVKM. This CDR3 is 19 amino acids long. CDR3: CASSLWRVTTIAPPYEQYF. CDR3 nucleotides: TGTGCCAGCAGTTTATGGAGGGTCACCACCATAGCTCCTCCGTACGAGCAGTACTTC.

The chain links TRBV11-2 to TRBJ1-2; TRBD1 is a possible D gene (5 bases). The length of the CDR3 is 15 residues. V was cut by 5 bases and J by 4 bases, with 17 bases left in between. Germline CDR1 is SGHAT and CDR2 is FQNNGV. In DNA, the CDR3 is TGTGCCAGCAGCCCCGGGACTTCCCTCCCCTATGGCTACACCTTC. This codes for CASSPGTSLPYGYTF.

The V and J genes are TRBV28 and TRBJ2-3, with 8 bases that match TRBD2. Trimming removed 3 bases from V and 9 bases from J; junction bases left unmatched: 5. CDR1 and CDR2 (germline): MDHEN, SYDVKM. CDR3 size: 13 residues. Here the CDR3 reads CASSFRSGSTQYF. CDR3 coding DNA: TGTGCCAGCAGTTTCCGGAGCGGGAGCACGCAGTATTTT.

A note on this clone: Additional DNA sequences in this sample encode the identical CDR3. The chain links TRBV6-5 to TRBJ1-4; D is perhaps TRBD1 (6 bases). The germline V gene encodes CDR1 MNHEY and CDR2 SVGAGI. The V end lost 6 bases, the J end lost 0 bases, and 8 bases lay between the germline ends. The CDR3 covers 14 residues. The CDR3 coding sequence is TGTGCCAGCAGAAGGACAGCAACTAATGAAAAACTGTTTTTT. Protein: CASRRTATNEKLFF.

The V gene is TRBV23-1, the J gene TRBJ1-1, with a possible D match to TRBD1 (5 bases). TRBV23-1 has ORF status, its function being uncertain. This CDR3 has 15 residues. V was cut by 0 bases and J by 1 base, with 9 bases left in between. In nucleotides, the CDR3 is TGCGCCAGCAGTCAATCACCAGGGCGGAACACTGAAGCTTTCTTT. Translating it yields CASSQSPGRNTEAFF.

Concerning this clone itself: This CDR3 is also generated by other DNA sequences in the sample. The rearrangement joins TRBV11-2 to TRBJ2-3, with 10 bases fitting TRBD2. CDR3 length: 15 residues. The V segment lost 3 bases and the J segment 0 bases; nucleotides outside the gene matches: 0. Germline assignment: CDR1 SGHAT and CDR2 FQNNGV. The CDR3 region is CASSLTSGSTDTQYF. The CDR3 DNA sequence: TGTGCCAGCAGCTTGACTAGCGGGAGCACAGATACGCAGTATTTT.

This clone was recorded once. The DNA for the CDR3 is TGCGCCAGCAGCCAACCGTTAACAGGTACCAATCAGCCCCAGCATTTT. Its translation is CASSQPLTGTNQPQHF. This chain joins TRBV4-1 and TRBJ1-5; a weak D match, TRBD1 (5 bases). V was shortened by 2 bases and J by 3 bases, with 14 bases between the two germline ends. CDR1 and CDR2 (germline): MGHRA, YSYEKL. The CDR3 spans 16 residues.